What follows are 13 T cell receptor beta chains derived from one specimen sequenced in a study of shared clonotypes between healthy human individuals. The method was immunoSEQ multiplex PCR; TCRdb's version includes in-frame clones alone and lacks a portion of them. The sample yields 1.4 million to 1.5 million clones, more than 95% seen once. Specimen: naive CD4+ T cells sorted from blood. Noted subset: CD45RA+ positively selected. The receptors stem from a man aged 30-40 years in good health.

The V gene is TRBV25-1, the J gene TRBJ2-1; 7 nucleotides match TRBD2. Germline CDR1 is MGHDK and CDR2 is SYGVNS. Unmatched junction bases numbered 8, after V lost 6 bases and J lost 3 bases. The CDR3 spans 15 residues. This CDR3 is CASRRTAGVYNEQFF. CDR3 DNA: TGTGCCAGCAGGCGGACGGCGGGAGTCTACAATGAGCAGTTCTTC.

The V call is TRBV27, the J call TRBJ1-1; no definite D call. V was clipped by 6 bases and J by 4 bases, with 18 bases between them. Germline loops: CDR1 MNHEY, CDR2 SMNVEV (reference sequence). There are 15 residues in the CDR3. CDR3 protein: CASSKTPAGVTEAFF. As DNA, the CDR3 is TGTGCCAGCAGCAAGACACCCGCGGGTGTCACTGAAGCTTTCTTT.

The CDR3 is CASSGQNSYNEQFF. In nucleotides, the CDR3 is TGTGCCAGCAGCGGGCAGAACTCCTACAATGAGCAGTTCTTC. The rearrangement uses TRBV28 and TRBJ2-1, with D hard to call. V shed 6 bases and J shed 0 bases, with 9 bases lying between them. The CDR3 totals 14 residues. Germline CDR1 and CDR2: MDHEN and SYDVKM.

This chain links TRBV2 with TRBJ2-7; D gene ambiguous. CDR1 and CDR2 from the germline V gene are SNHLY and FYNNEI. Trimming took off 3 bases at V and 2 bases at J, with 8 bases between the two ends. The CDR3 totals 13 residues. The CDR3 DNA sequence: TGTGCCAGCAGTGAGGGTATACCCTACGAGCAGTACTTC. Protein: CASSEGIPYEQYF.

The chain uses TRBV29-1 and TRBJ1-2; no clear D gene. Germline V gene data show CDR1 as SQVTM and CDR2 as ANQGSEA. This CDR3 comprises 13 residues. The V end lost 1 base, the J end lost 0 bases, and 6 bases lay between the germline ends. CDR3 nucleotide sequence: TGCAGCGTTGAAGGGGTGGCTAACTATGGCTACACCTTC. Protein: CSVEGVANYGYTF.

V and J are TRBV28 and TRBJ1-5, with D uncertain. The CDR3 extends over 14 amino acids. The V gene's germline CDR1 is MDHEN and CDR2 SYDVKM. Trimming stripped 7 bases from V and 0 bases from J, with 10 bases between. The chain's CDR3 is CASITTPSNQPQHF. The CDR3 region has the DNA TGTGCCAGCATCACGACTCCTAGCAATCAGCCCCAGCATTTT.

The chain couples TRBV6-1 to TRBJ2-7, with 9 positions matching TRBD1. The trim removed 6 bases at V and 4 bases at J, leaving 7 bases unmatched. The germline V gene has CDR1 MNHNS and CDR2 SASEGT. This CDR3 has 14 residues. The CDR3 loop reads CASSRTGTGYEQYF. For the CDR3, the DNA is TGTGCCAGCAGCAGAACCGGGACAGGGTACGAGCAGTACTTC.

This clone was observed a single time. V is TRBV10-2 and J is TRBJ2-3; 15 bases agree with TRBD2. The CDR3 has 15 residues. Germline CDR1 and CDR2: WSHSY and SAAADI. J lost 6 bases, V lost 8 bases, and 6 bases had no gene match. CDR3 sequence reads: CASSGTSGRIDTQYF. The CDR3 region has the DNA TGCGCCAGCTCCGGGACTAGCGGGAGGATTGATACGCAGTATTTT.

Here the CDR3 reads CASSYGAEETQYF. CDR3 in DNA: TGTGCCAGCAGTTACGGCGCGGAAGAGACCCAGTACTTC. V gene TRBV6-5 combines with J gene TRBJ2-5; D gene unclear. The CDR3 loop spans 13 amino acids. The germline V gene encodes CDR1 MNHEY and CDR2 SVGAGI. Trimming stripped 2 bases from V and 3 bases from J, with 7 bases between.

V is TRBV5-1 and J is TRBJ2-1; no clear D gene. V lost 0 bases, J lost 0 bases, and 19 bases lay in between. The germline gives CDR1 SGHRS, CDR2 YFSETQ. CDR3 length equals 19 residues. DNA of the CDR3: TGCGCCAGCAGCTTGGAGGGCAGCCACCTGCTTAGCTCCTACAATGAGCAGTTCTTC. Residues: CASSLEGSHLLSSYNEQFF.

The V and J genes are TRBV28 and TRBJ2-7, with TRBD2 identical over 14 bases. This CDR3 is 14 amino acids long. J was trimmed by 4 bases and V by 9 bases; bases with no gene match: 5. Germline CDR1 reads MDHEN; CDR2 reads SYDVKM. This chain's CDR3 is CASTTSGRGYEQYF. CDR3 nucleotide sequence: TGTGCCAGTACGACTAGCGGGAGGGGGTACGAGCAGTACTTC.

This chain links TRBV28 with TRBJ2-3; weak D call: TRBD1 (5 bases). The CDR3 covers 14 residues. V was clipped by 3 bases and J by 8 bases, with 15 bases between them. Germline V CDR1 and CDR2: MDHEN, SYDVKM. CDR3 DNA sequence: TGTGCCAGCAGTTTTGGGGCCCTCTGGGGTACGCAGTATTTT. It codes for CASSFGALWGTQYF.

V is TRBV7-3 and J is TRBJ2-3, with D tentatively TRBD2 (5 bases). Trimming took off 1 base at V and 4 bases at J, with 15 bases between the two ends. The CDR3 sequence is 16 residues long. The germline V gene has CDR1 SGHTA and CDR2 FQGTGA. CDR3 coding DNA: TGTGCCAGCAGCTTAAGTGTCCGGGAAAGACCAGATACGCAGTATTTT. Its protein product is CASSLSVRERPDTQYF. Based on the CDR3 plus reference TRBV7-3 and TRBJ2-3, the full variable domain is GAGVSQTPSNKVTEKGKYVELRCDPISGHTALYWYRQSLGQGPEFLIYFQGTGAADDSGLPNDRFFAVRPEGSVSTLKIQRTERGDSAVYLCASSLSVRERPDTQYFGPGTRLTVL.